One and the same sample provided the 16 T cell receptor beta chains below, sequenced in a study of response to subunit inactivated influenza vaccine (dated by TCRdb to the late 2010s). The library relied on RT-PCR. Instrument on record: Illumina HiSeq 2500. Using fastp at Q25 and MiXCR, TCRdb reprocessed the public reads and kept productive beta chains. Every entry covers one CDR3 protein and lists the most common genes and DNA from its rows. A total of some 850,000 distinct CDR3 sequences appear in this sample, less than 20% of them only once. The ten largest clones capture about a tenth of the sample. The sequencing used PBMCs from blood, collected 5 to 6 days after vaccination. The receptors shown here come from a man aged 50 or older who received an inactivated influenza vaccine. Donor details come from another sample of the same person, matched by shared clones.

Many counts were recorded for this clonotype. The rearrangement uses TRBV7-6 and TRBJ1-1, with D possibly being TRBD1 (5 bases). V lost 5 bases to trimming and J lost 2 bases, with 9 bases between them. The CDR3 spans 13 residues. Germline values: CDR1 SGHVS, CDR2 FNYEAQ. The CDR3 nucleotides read TGTGCCAGCAGCCCGACAGTCAACACTGAAGCTTTCTTT. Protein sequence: CASSPTVNTEAFF.

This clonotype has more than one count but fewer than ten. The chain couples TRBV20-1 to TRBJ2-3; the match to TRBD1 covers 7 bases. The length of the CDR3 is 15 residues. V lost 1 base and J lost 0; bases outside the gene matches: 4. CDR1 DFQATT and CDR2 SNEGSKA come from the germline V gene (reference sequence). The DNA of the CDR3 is TGCAGTGCTAGAGGGGGACAGAAAAGCACAGATACGCAGTATTTT. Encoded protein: CSARGGQKSTDTQYF.

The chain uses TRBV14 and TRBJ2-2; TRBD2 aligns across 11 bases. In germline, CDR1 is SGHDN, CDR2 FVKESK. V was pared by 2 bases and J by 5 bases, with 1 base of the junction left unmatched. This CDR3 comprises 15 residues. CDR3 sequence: CASSQWTSGTGELFF. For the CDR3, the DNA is TGTGCCAGCAGCCAATGGACTAGCGGGACCGGGGAGCTGTTTTTT.

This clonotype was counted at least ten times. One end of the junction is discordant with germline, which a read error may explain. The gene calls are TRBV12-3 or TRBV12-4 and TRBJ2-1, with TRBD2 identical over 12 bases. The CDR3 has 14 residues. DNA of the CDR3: TGTGCCAGCAGTCTAGCGGGAGGGCTACATGAGCAGTTCTTC. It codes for CASSLAGGLHEQFF.

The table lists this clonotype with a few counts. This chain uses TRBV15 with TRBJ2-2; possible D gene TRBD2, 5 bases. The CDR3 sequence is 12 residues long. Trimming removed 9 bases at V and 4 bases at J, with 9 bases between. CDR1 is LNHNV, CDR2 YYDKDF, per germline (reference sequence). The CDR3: CATLLVTGELFF. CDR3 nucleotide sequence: TGTGCCACTCTACTAGTCACCGGGGAGCTGTTTTTT. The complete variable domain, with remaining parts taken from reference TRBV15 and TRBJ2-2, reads DAMVIQNPRYQVTQFGKPVTLSCSQTLNHNVMYWYQQKSSQAPKLLFHYYDKDFNNEADTPDNFQSRRPNTSFCFLDIRSPGLGDTAMYLCATLLVTGELFFGEGSRLTVL.

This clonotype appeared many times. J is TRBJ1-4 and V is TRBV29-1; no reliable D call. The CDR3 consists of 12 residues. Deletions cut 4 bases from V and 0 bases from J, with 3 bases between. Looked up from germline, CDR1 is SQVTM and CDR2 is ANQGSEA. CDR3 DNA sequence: TGCAGCGTTGCAGCAACTAATGAAAAACTGTTTTTT. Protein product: CSVAATNEKLFF. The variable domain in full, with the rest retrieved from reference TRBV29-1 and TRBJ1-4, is SAVISQKPSRDICQRGTSLTIQCQVDSQVTMMFWYRQQPGQSLTLIATANQGSEATYESGFVIDKFPISRPNLTFSTLTVSNMSPEDSSIYLCSVAATNEKLFFGSGTQLSVL.

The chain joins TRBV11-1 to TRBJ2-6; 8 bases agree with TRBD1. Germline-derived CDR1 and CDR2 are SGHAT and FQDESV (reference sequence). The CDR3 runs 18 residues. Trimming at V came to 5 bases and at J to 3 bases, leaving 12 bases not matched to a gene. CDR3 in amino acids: CASSQGQGMGNGANVLTF. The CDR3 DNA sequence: TGTGCCAGCAGCCAAGGACAGGGAATGGGAAATGGGGCCAACGTCCTGACTTTC.

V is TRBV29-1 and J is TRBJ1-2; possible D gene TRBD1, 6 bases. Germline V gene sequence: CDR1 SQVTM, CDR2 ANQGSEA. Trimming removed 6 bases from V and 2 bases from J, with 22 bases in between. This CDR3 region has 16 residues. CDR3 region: CSVAGAGPEVNYGYTF. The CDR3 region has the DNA TGCAGCGTCGCGGGGGCCGGGCCCGAAGTGAACTATGGCTACACCTTC. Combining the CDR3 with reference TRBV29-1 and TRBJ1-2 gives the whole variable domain SAVISQKPSRDICQRGTSLTIQCQVDSQVTMMFWYRQQPGQSLTLIATANQGSEATYESGFVIDKFPISRPNLTFSTLTVSNMSPEDSSIYLCSVAGAGPEVNYGYTFGSGTRLTVV.

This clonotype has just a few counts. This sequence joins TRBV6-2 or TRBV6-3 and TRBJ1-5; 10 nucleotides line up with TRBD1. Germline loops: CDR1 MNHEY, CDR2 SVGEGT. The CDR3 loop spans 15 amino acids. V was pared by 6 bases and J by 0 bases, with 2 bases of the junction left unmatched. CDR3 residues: CASRGTGDSNQPQHF. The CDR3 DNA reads TGTGCCAGCAGAGGGACAGGGGATAGCAATCAGCCCCAGCATTTT.

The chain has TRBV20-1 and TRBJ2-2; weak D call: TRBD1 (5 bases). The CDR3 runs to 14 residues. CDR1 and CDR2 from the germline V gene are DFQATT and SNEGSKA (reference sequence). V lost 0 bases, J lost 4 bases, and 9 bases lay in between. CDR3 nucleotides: TGCAGTGCTAGAGATAGTAGGGGCACCGGGGAGCTGTTTTTT. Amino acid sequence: CSARDSRGTGELFF.

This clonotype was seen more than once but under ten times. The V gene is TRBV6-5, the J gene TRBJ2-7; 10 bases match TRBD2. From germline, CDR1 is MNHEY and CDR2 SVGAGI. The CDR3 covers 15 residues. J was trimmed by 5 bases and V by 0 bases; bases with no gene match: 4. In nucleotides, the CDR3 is TGTGCCAGCAGTTACTCGGCTAGCGGGAGTAACGAGCAGTACTTC. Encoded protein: CASSYSASGSNEQYF.

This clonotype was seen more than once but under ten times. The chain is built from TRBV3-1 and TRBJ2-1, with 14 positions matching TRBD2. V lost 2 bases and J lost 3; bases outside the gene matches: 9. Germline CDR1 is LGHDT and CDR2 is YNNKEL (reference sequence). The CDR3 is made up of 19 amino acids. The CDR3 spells CASSQLGLAGGSGYNEQFF. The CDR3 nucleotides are TGTGCCAGCAGCCAACTTGGACTAGCGGGAGGATCGGGCTACAATGAGCAGTTCTTC.

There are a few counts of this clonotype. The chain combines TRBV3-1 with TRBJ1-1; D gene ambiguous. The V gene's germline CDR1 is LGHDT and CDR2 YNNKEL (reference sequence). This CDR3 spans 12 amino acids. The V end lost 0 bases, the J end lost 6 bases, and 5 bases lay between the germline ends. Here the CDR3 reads CASSQESAEAFF. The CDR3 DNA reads TGTGCCAGCAGCCAAGAGTCAGCTGAAGCTTTCTTT.

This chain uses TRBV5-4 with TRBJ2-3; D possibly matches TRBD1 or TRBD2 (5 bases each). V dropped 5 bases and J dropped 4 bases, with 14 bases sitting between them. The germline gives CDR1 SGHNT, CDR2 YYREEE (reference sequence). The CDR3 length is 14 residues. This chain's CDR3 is CASSTARGPDTQYF. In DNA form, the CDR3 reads TGTGCCAGCAGTACGGCCCGGGGCCCAGATACGCAGTATTTT.

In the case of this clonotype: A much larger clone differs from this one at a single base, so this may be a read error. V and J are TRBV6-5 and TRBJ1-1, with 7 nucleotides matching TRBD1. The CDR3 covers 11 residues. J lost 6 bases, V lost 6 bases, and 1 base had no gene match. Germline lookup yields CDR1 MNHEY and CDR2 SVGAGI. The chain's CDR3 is CASRQGAEAFF. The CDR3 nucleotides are TGTGCCAGCAGGCAGGGGGCTGAAGCTTTCTTT.

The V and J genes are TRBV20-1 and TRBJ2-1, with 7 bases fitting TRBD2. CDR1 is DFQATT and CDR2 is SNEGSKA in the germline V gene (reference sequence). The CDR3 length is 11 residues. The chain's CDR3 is CSVAAGREQFF. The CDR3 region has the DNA TGCAGCGTGGCAGCGGGGCGTGAGCAGTTCTTC.